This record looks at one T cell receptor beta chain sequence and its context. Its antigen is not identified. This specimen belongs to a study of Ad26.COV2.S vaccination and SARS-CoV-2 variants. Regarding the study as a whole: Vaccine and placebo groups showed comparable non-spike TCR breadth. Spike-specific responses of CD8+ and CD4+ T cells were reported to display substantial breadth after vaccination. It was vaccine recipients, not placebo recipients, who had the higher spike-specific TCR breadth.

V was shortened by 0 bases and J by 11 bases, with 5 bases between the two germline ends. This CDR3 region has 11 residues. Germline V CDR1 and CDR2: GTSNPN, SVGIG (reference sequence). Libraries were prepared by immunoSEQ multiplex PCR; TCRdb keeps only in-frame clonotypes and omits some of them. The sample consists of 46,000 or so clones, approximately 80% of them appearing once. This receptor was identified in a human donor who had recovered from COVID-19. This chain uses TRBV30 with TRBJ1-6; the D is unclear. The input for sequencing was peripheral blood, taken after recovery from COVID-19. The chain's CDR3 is CAWSVGTPLHF. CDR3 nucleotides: TGTGCCTGGAGTGTAGGGACACCCCTCCACTTT.